This T cell receptor (beta chain) was obtained from a study of shared clonotypes between healthy human individuals. CDR1 is SGDLS, CDR2 YYNGEE, per germline. This CDR3 spans 17 amino acids. V lost 3 bases, J lost 8 bases, and 24 bases lay in between. Some clones are missing from TCRdb's copy, which holds only in-frame ones; the method was immunoSEQ multiplex PCR. The sample lists some 680,000 clones; 73% were seen once. The sample was memory CD4+ T cells sorted from blood. Regarding subset: CD45RA-negative fraction. The sequence was obtained from a woman aged 25-40 years in good health. The chain has TRBV9 and TRBJ2-1; D call uncertain. In DNA form, the CDR3 reads TGTGCCAGCAGCGACGACCCCGGACGGAGTTTTGTGGATGAGCAGTTCTTC. The encoded protein is CASSDDPGRSFVDEQFF.